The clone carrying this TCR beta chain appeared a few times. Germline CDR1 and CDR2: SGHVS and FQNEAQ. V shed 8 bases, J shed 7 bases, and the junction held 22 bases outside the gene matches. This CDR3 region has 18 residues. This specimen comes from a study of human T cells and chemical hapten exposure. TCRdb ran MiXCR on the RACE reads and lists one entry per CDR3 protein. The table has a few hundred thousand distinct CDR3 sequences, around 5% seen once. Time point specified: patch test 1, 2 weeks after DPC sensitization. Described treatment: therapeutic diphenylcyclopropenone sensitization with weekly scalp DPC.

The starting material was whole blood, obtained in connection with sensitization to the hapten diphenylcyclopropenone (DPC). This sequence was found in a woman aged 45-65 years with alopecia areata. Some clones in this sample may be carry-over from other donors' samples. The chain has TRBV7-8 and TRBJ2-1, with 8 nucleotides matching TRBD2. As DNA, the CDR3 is TGTGCCAGCGGCTCTAAGGATTCACGAGGGACTAGAAAAAATGAGCAGTTCTTC. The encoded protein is CASGSKDSRGTRKNEQFF.